These 20 T cell receptor beta chains came from one sample sequenced in a study of blood T cell repertoires in COVID-19. Repertoires were generated with immunoSEQ multiplex PCR, while TCRdb's copy carries only in-frame clones and drops some. The sample has more than 90,000 clones, over 70% seen once. Sequencing was carried out using peripheral blood. The source is a man in his sixties with acute or convalescent COVID-19.

This rearrangement joins TRBV12-3 or TRBV12-4 to TRBJ1-1, with D possibly being TRBD1 (6 bases). Trimming cost V 6 bases and J 5 bases, with 13 bases left between them. The CDR3 contains 13 residues. The CDR3 DNA sequence: TGTGCCAGCAGCCAAGGACAGCTTACTGAAGCTTTCTTT. Translation: CASSQGQLTEAFF.

Only a few counts were recorded for this clone. The chain links TRBV11-1 to TRBJ2-4; the D gene is possibly TRBD2 (5 bases). V lost 2 bases to trimming and J lost 5 bases, with 10 bases between them. The germline CDR1 and CDR2 sequences are SGHAT and FQDESV (reference sequence). CDR3 length: 14 residues. The CDR3 reads CASSLYSSQNIQYF. CDR3 sequence (DNA): TGTGCCAGCAGCTTATATTCTAGCCAAAACATTCAGTACTTC. Looking up the rest from reference TRBV11-1 and TRBJ2-4 gives the full variable domain: EAEVAQSPRYKITEKSQAVAFWCDPISGHATLYWYRQILGQGPELLVQFQDESVVDDSQLPKDRFSAERLKGVDSTLKIQPAELGDSAMYLCASSLYSSQNIQYFGAGTRLSVL.

This clone was observed once. The rearrangement joins TRBV3-1 (or the pseudogene TRBV3-2) to TRBJ1-1; D is unresolved. The CDR3 totals 15 residues. Trimming cost V 0 bases and J 6 bases, with 14 bases left between them. Germline V gene data show CDR1 as LGHDT and CDR2 as YNNKEL (reference sequence). The CDR3 loop reads CASSQDEARSAEAFF. The CDR3 region has the DNA TGTGCCAGCAGCCAAGATGAGGCGAGAAGCGCTGAAGCTTTCTTT.

The V gene is TRBV5-5, the J gene TRBJ2-1, with D perhaps matching TRBD1 (6 bases). The germline gives CDR1 SGHKS, CDR2 YYEKEE (reference sequence). The CDR3 extends over 15 amino acids. V lost 1 base and J 2 bases, leaving 10 bases between the germline ends. The CDR3 sequence: CASSLTGNPYNEQFF. CDR3 nucleotides: TGTGCCAGCAGCTTGACAGGGAATCCCTACAATGAGCAGTTCTTC.

This clone was detected a few times. The V and J genes are TRBV10-3 and TRBJ2-7, with 9 bases identical to TRBD1. The CDR3 extends over 17 amino acids. Germline-derived CDR1 and CDR2 are ENHRY and SYGVKD. Trimming removed 4 bases from V and 2 bases from J; junction bases left unmatched: 12. DNA for the CDR3: TGTGCCATCAGTGCCCAGAACGGGGACAGGGTAGCCTACGAGCAGTACTTC. Protein: CAISAQNGDRVAYEQYF.

V is TRBV11-3 and J is TRBJ2-1; 15 bases are a match to TRBD2. Germline V lookup: CDR1 SGHNT, CDR2 YENEEA. V shed 0 bases and J 0 bases; nucleotides not matched to a gene: 3. The CDR3 is made up of 19 amino acids. The CDR3 DNA reads TGTGCCAGCAGCTTAGAGGGGACTAGCGGGGGGAGCTCCTACAATGAGCAGTTCTTC. Protein: CASSLEGTSGGSSYNEQFF.

The chain employs TRBV9 and TRBJ2-5; D is perhaps TRBD2 (5 bases). Between the trimmed V and J ends, which lost 2 bases and 2 bases, there was a span of 13 bases. The length of the CDR3 is 15 residues. Germline CDR1 SGDLS, CDR2 YYNGEE. The DNA of the CDR3 is TGTGCCAGCAGCGTCCTACTAGGCCAACAAGAGACCCAGTACTTC. This encodes CASSVLLGQQETQYF.

The gene calls are TRBV24-1 and TRBJ1-5; D gene uncertain. Trimming left V 11 bases short and J 11 bases short, with 21 bases between. Germline values: CDR1 KGHDR, CDR2 SFDVKD. The CDR3 totals 13 residues. CDR3: CASQADSTSAQHF. CDR3 coding DNA: TGTGCCAGCCAGGCGGACTCGACGTCGGCCCAGCATTTT.

V is TRBV5-1 and J is TRBJ1-3; a possible D gene is TRBD1 (6 bases). The CDR3 totals 14 residues. The V end lost 7 bases, the J end lost 4 bases, and 15 bases lay between the germline ends. CDR1 is SGHRS, CDR2 YFSETQ, per germline. The CDR3 bases are TGCGCCAGCCGACCAGGGGTCTCGGGAAACACCATATATTTT. This sequence encodes CASRPGVSGNTIYF.

In DNA form, the CDR3 reads TGCAGCGTTGAAGTGGCGTTTGAGAACAGGGGCCGAAACACCATATATTTT. As protein: CSVEVAFENRGRNTIYF. The chain couples TRBV29-1 to TRBJ1-3; the match to TRBD1 covers 7 bases. The germline V gene encodes CDR1 SQVTM and CDR2 ANQGSEA. Trimming took 1 base from V and 5 from J; bases not matched to a gene: 14. The CDR3 sequence is 17 residues long.

CDR3 sequence (DNA): TGTGCCAGCTCAGTAAGAAGTCTTGGGGCCTTGGAGGGCTATGGCTACACCTTC. Translated, it gives CASSVRSLGALEGYGYTF. This chain joins TRBV18 and TRBJ1-2; possibly TRBD1 for D (5 bases). The CDR3 spans 18 residues. Germline CDR1 KGHSH, CDR2 LQKENI. V was cut by 5 bases and J by 4 bases, with 26 bases left in between.

DNA of the CDR3: TGTGCCAGCAGCCGACCACTAGCGGGAGGGCCCGAGACCCAGTACTTC. This sequence encodes CASSRPLAGGPETQYF. V and J are TRBV5-4 and TRBJ2-5, with 13 nucleotides matching TRBD2. The CDR3 has 16 amino acids. V lost 4 bases to trimming and J lost 5 bases; unmatched junction nucleotides: 8. CDR1 and CDR2 from the germline V gene are SGHNT and YYREEE (reference sequence).

The chain couples TRBV4-3 to TRBJ2-7, with 9 positions matching TRBD2. Trimming took 2 bases from V and 0 from J; bases not matched to a gene: 11. The CDR3 loop spans 18 amino acids. Germline values: CDR1 LGHNA, CDR2 YSLEER. CDR3 sequence (DNA): TGCGCCAGCAGCCAACGGACTAGCGCCGACCCAAGCTCCTACGAGCAGTACGTC. It is translated as CASSQRTSADPSSYEQYV.

The chain employs TRBV6-5 and TRBJ1-1, with D hard to call. This CDR3 has 15 residues. Trimming removed 2 bases at V and 0 bases at J, with 10 bases between. From germline, CDR1 is MNHEY and CDR2 SVGAGI. The CDR3 coding sequence is TGTGCCAGCAGTTACCGGACGGGAATGAACACTGAAGCTTTCTTT. Translation: CASSYRTGMNTEAFF.

The CDR3 sequence is CASSLKTSEAFF. DNA for the CDR3: TGTGCCAGCAGCTTAAAAACAAGTGAAGCTTTCTTT. The chain is built from TRBV7-9 and TRBJ1-1, with no clear D. V was clipped by 2 bases and J by 7 bases, with 8 bases between them. The V gene's germline CDR1 is SEHNR and CDR2 FQNEAQ (reference sequence). The CDR3 extends over 12 amino acids. Full variable domain (outside the CDR3, taken from reference TRBV7-9 and TRBJ1-1): DTGVSQNPRHKITKRGQNVTFRCDPISEHNRLYWYRQTLGQGPEFLTYFQNEAQLEKSRLLSDRFSAERPKGSFSTLEIQRTEQGDSAMYLCASSLKTSEAFFGQGTRLTVV.

The V and J genes are TRBV6-1 and TRBJ1-1; D gene unclear. V dropped 2 bases and J dropped 0 bases, with 10 bases sitting between them. Germline V gene data show CDR1 as MNHNS and CDR2 as SASEGT. The CDR3 totals 15 residues. CDR3 region: CASSEIGEMNTEAFF. The CDR3, as DNA: TGTGCCAGCAGTGAAATCGGGGAGATGAACACTGAAGCTTTCTTT.

Here the CDR3 reads CASSLRGYEQYF. DNA of the CDR3: TGTGCCAGCAGCTTACGGGGCTACGAGCAGTACTTC. The rearrangement links TRBV7-9 to TRBJ2-7; tentatively, D is TRBD2 (5 bases). The CDR3 loop spans 12 amino acids. Germline V CDR1 and CDR2: SEHNR, FQNEAQ (reference sequence). The V and J ends lost 2 bases and 3 bases respectively, with 5 bases between them.

The chain combines TRBV27 with TRBJ1-6; 9 bases line up with TRBD1. This CDR3 is built from 13 residues. Germline V gene data show CDR1 as MNHEY and CDR2 as SMNVEV (reference sequence). V lost 6 bases to trimming and J lost 11 bases; unmatched junction nucleotides: 5. The CDR3 sequence is CASRTGGLTPLHF. Here the CDR3 DNA reads TGTGCCAGCAGGACAGGGGGACTTACACCCCTCCACTTT.

With regard to this clone: A read error may account for a junction end that differs from germline. The chain links TRBV6-5 to TRBJ2-1; D gene unclear. The CDR3 has 11 residues. The germline gives CDR1 MNHEY, CDR2 SVGAGI. The CDR3 region is CASRYYNEQFF. CDR3 in DNA: TGTGCCAGCAGGTACTACAATGAGCAGTTCTTC.

Regarding this clone: The junction and the germline gene differ at one end; a read error may be behind it. The same CDR3 arises from other DNA sequences in this sample as well. The rearrangement joins TRBV27 to TRBJ1-5, with 7 nucleotides matching TRBD1. Germline loops: CDR1 MNHEY, CDR2 SMNVEV (reference sequence). The CDR3 runs 14 residues. The CDR3 loop is CARGSGQVNQPQHF. CDR3 nucleotide sequence: TGTGCCAGGGGATCAGGACAGGTCAATCAGCCTCAGCATTTT.